A selection of T cell receptor beta chains follows, all from one sample in a study of T cell responses to AZD1222 COVID-19 vaccine. Produced via immunoSEQ multiplex PCR; TCRdb's table is partial and in-frame only. The sample carries around 80,000 clones, roughly 87% recorded once. The source was peripheral blood, collected 28 days after the second AZD1222 dose. These receptor sequences come from an adult who received the AZD1222 COVID-19 vaccine. CDR3s include the opening cysteine and the closing phenylalanine or tryptophan. Each record gives: V gene, J gene, clone size, CDR3 protein. Only part of the rows carry a size: once, few, many, or a class if the clone is expanded.

TRBV19,TRBJ2-3,once,CASSTSLGNTQYF
TRBV27,TRBJ2-7,.,CASSPRTSGREESYEQYF
TRBV6-4,TRBJ1-1,once,CASSDTGGATTEAFF
TRBV11-1,TRBJ2-7,.,CASSLTGQGVSYEQYF
TRBV5-1,TRBJ1-2,.,CASSPQDSTIGYTF
TRBV18,TRBJ2-1,.,CASSPPNRDNEQFF
TRBV7-2,TRBJ1-2,.,CASSLGGQISNYGYTF
TRBV7-3,TRBJ2-1,.,CASSSPAGGDNEQFF
TRBV7-9,TRBJ1-2,once,CASSLDRGQNVRGYTF
TRBV28,TRBJ1-5,once,CASSASGDQPQHF
TRBV7-9,TRBJ1-4,.,CASSFPLQGRNEKLFF
TRBV28,TRBJ1-5,once,CASSLSGTGALNQPQHF
TRBV6-2/TRBV6-3,TRBJ1-2,few,CASSDLNFFRASDYGYTF
TRBV11-2,TRBJ2-7,few,CASSSRLAGAPEQYF
TRBV3-1/TRBV3-2,TRBJ2-2,.,CASSQLAGGGELFF
TRBV5-5,TRBJ2-7,once,CASSFRGGGGSYLPYEQYF
TRBV18,TRBJ1-1,.,CASSPARDSLNTEAFF
TRBV2,TRBJ1-1,.,CASSETPMGAEAFF
TRBV4-2,TRBJ2-1,once,CASSPEGVGEQFF
TRBV11-3,TRBJ1-1,.,CASSPSGEPNTEAFF
TRBV9,TRBJ2-3,.,CASSKHGTSESTDTQYF
TRBV19,TRBJ1-5,.,CASSIGGSLWVDNQPQHF